One sample yielded the 12 T cell receptor beta chains listed below, sequenced in a study of blood T cell repertoires in COVID-19. Method: immunoSEQ multiplex PCR; TCRdb's copy keeps in-frame clones and lacks some. The data hold tens of thousands of clones, with 75% to 90% observed a single time. The sequencing input was peripheral blood. These receptors came from a man at least 80 years old with active COVID-19.

V gene TRBV29-1 combines with J gene TRBJ2-7; tentatively, D is TRBD2 (6 bases). Germline V gives CDR1 SQVTM, CDR2 ANQGSEA. V was shortened by 5 bases and J by 1 base, with 21 bases between the two germline ends. The CDR3 covers 16 residues. The DNA for the CDR3 is TGCAGCGTTCCTGGGCTGTGGGCTAGCGCTTCCTACGAGCAGTACTTC. The encoded protein is CSVPGLWASASYEQYF.

This chain links TRBV5-1 with TRBJ2-5, with D maybe TRBD2 (6 bases). The ends were cut back, 3 bases at V and 0 bases at J, with 12 bases in the middle. CDR1 and CDR2 (germline): SGHRS, YFSETQ. The CDR3 totals 15 residues. CDR3 in amino acids: CASSSNGRNQETQYF. CDR3 coding DNA: TGCGCCAGCAGCTCAAACGGGAGAAACCAAGAGACCCAGTACTTC.

The rearrangement joins TRBV3-1 (or the pseudogene TRBV3-2) to TRBJ1-1; tentatively, D is TRBD1 (6 bases). The CDR3 has 14 amino acids. Germline V gene sequence: CDR1 LGHDT, CDR2 YNNKEL (reference sequence). With 3 bases removed from V and 1 base from J, the gap between germline ends came to 9 bases. The CDR3 nucleotides are TGTGCCAGCAGCCACGGGACAAGGAACACTGAAGCTTTCTTT. This codes for CASSHGTRNTEAFF.

This rearrangement joins TRBV28 to TRBJ2-2; a possible D gene is TRBD1 (6 bases). This CDR3 region has 16 residues. The V gene's germline CDR1 is MDHEN and CDR2 SYDVKM. Deletions cut 7 bases from V and 8 bases from J, with 23 bases between. The CDR3 region has the DNA TGTGCCAGCACTCAACAGGGTGGTTATTCATTTGGGGAGCTGTTTTTT. It specifies CASTQQGGYSFGELFF.

This chain connects TRBV5-5 to TRBJ2-5; no firm D call. This CDR3 region has 15 residues. Trimming cost V 0 bases and J 2 bases, with 11 bases left between them. Germline V CDR1 and CDR2: SGHKS, YYEKEE (reference sequence). The CDR3 DNA reads TGTGCCAGCAGCTTGGAAATAGTCGAACAAGAGACCCAGTACTTC. Its translation: CASSLEIVEQETQYF.

The genes are TRBV4-3 and TRBJ1-2, with D maybe TRBD1 (6 bases). The length of the CDR3 is 15 residues. The germline V gene encodes CDR1 LGHNA and CDR2 YSLEER. V lost 2 bases and J lost 3, with 13 bases in between. CDR3 protein: CASSQFRTADYGYTF. CDR3 sequence (DNA): TGCGCCAGCAGCCAATTCCGGACAGCGGACTATGGCTACACCTTC.

Here the CDR3 reads CASSPTTGVGGNTIYF. The DNA of the CDR3 is TGTGCCAGCTCACCCACGACAGGGGTTGGTGGAAACACCATATATTTT. The genes are TRBV18 and TRBJ1-3; TRBD1 agrees at 8 bases. The CDR3 is made up of 16 amino acids. Germline V gene data show CDR1 as KGHSH and CDR2 as LQKENI. V trimming: 3 bases; J trimming: 3 bases; junction bases outside the gene matches: 7.

CDR3 nucleotide sequence: TGTGCCAGCAGCTTGCCGGGGGCGGGACAGAGCTCCTACGAGCAGTACTTC. This codes for CASSLPGAGQSSYEQYF. The genes are TRBV5-4 and TRBJ2-7; TRBD1 is a possible D gene (7 bases). The CDR3 is 17 residues long. V dropped 1 base and J dropped 0 bases, with 17 bases sitting between them. Germline CDR1 is SGHNT and CDR2 is YYREEE (reference sequence).

This clone turned up a few times. This chain links TRBV10-1 with TRBJ1-2, with no clear D. The CDR3 loop spans 10 amino acids. Trimming left V 3 bases short and J 8 bases short, with 4 bases between. Germline CDR1 WNHNN, CDR2 SYGVQD (reference sequence). This CDR3 is CASSDIGYTF. The CDR3 nucleotides read TGCGCCAGCAGTGACATCGGCTACACCTTC.

CDR3 coding DNA: TGTGCCAGCAGCGCACACGGACTAGGCGGGGGGGAGACCCAGTACTTC. Residues: CASSAHGLGGGETQYF. The chain carries TRBV9 and TRBJ2-5; TRBD2 agrees at 8 bases. Trimming removed 3 bases from V and 5 bases from J; junction bases left unmatched: 12. The V gene's germline CDR1 is SGDLS and CDR2 YYNGEE. This CDR3 is built from 16 residues.

V and J are TRBV28 and TRBJ1-2, with D unresolved. This CDR3 spans 10 amino acids. The germline V and J ends were trimmed by 4 bases and 6 bases, with 3 bases remaining between them. CDR1 is MDHEN, CDR2 SYDVKM, per germline. The CDR3 nucleotides read TGTGCCAGCAGTTCCAATGGCTACACCTTC. Amino acids: CASSSNGYTF.

The chain links TRBV6-5 to TRBJ2-4, with 9 bases fitting TRBD1. With V trimmed by 4 bases and J by 1 base, 5 bases remained unmatched. The CDR3 has 16 residues. Germline V gene lookup returns CDR1 MNHEY and CDR2 SVGAGI. In DNA, the CDR3 is TGTGCCAGCAGTTTACAGGGGGCGCTGGCCAAAAACATTCAGTACTTC. Amino acid sequence: CASSLQGALAKNIQYF.